The 15 T cell receptor beta chains below come from one sample, sequenced in a study of blood T cell repertoires in COVID-19. TCRdb's copy holds only in-frame clones and misses some; the assay was immunoSEQ multiplex PCR. The profile shows about 76,000 clones, 75% to 90% of them singletons. Sequencing input: peripheral blood. Receptor source: a human donor in a cohort sampled during active COVID-19.

The sample holds a few counts of this clone. The CDR3 protein is CASSLSDTGELFF. The CDR3 nucleotides read TGTGCCAGCAGCTTATCGGACACCGGGGAGCTGTTTTTT. This chain connects TRBV7-3 to TRBJ2-2; D is unclear. The V gene's germline CDR1 is SGHTA and CDR2 FQGTGA. The V gene lost 2 bases and the J gene lost 3 bases, with 4 bases spanning the gap. CDR3 size: 13 residues. Complete variable domain (other parts from reference TRBV7-3 and TRBJ2-2): GAGVSQTPSNKVTEKGKYVELRCDPISGHTALYWYRQSLGQGPEFLIYFQGTGAADDSGLPNDRFFAVRPEGSVSTLKIQRTERGDSAVYLCASSLSDTGELFFGEGSRLTVL.

The rearrangement joins TRBV6-5 to TRBJ1-2; D gene ambiguous. Deletions cut 7 bases from V and 8 bases from J, with 11 bases between. The CDR3 totals 11 residues. The germline CDR1 and CDR2 sequences are MNHEY and SVGAGI. The CDR3 DNA is TGTGCCAGCAAATCGGGTTTCGGCTACACCTTC. It codes for CASKSGFGYTF.

The J gene is TRBJ1-1, the V gene TRBV29-1; D is unresolved. Between the trimmed V and J ends, which lost 1 base and 0 bases, there was a span of 9 bases. Germline lookup yields CDR1 SQVTM and CDR2 ANQGSEA. The CDR3 runs 14 residues. The CDR3 sequence is CSVEARKMNTEAFF. DNA of the CDR3: TGCAGCGTTGAAGCGCGGAAGATGAACACTGAAGCTTTCTTT.

This clone appeared a few times. The chain carries TRBV9 and TRBJ1-3; D is uncertain. Per germline, CDR1 SGDLS and CDR2 YYNGEE. The CDR3 totals 14 residues. V gave up 1 base and J gave up 0 bases, with 5 bases separating them. CDR3 sequence reads: CASSVTSSGNTIYF. CDR3 bases: TGTGCCAGCAGCGTAACAAGCTCTGGAAACACCATATATTTT. Full variable domain (missing parts from reference TRBV9 and TRBJ1-3): DSGVTQTPKHLITATGQRVTLRCSPRSGDLSVYWYQQSLDQGLQFLIQYYNGEERAKGNILERFSAQQFPDLHSELNLSSLELGDSALYFCASSVTSSGNTIYFGEGSWLTVV.

This sequence joins TRBV7-9 and TRBJ2-7; the match to TRBD1 covers 7 bases. V shed 4 bases, J shed 0 bases, and the junction held 12 bases outside the gene matches. Germline values: CDR1 SEHNR, CDR2 FQNEAQ (reference sequence). There are 17 residues in the CDR3. The CDR3 region has the DNA TGTGCCAGCAGCTCTGACCCGTACCGGGACAGCTCCTACGAGCAGTACTTC. This sequence encodes CASSSDPYRDSSYEQYF.

V gene TRBV5-1 combines with J gene TRBJ1-2, with D unresolved. The CDR3 runs 14 residues. The germline V gene has CDR1 SGHRS and CDR2 YFSETQ. The germline V and J ends were trimmed by 1 base and 5 bases, with 12 bases remaining between them. As DNA, the CDR3 is TGCGCCAGCAGCTTGTATACGGGAGGTTATGGCTACACCTTC. Translated, it gives CASSLYTGGYGYTF.

The chain carries TRBV28 and TRBJ1-1; 7 nucleotides match TRBD1. Germline trimming cut 6 bases from V and 4 bases from J; bases unmatched to any gene: 5. CDR3 length equals 13 residues. Per the germline V gene, CDR1 is MDHEN and CDR2 is SYDVKM. CDR3 region: CASRPGGFTEAFF. In nucleotides, the CDR3 is TGTGCCAGCAGACCAGGGGGGTTCACTGAAGCTTTCTTT.

This clone is a singleton in its sample. The J gene is TRBJ2-1, the V gene TRBV7-8, with 11 bases that match TRBD2. The V and J ends lost 6 bases and 3 bases, in that order; junction bases with no gene match: 1. The CDR3 extends over 14 amino acids. Per the germline V gene, CDR1 is SGHVS and CDR2 is FQNEAQ. This CDR3 reads CASSSGGDYNEQFF. Here the CDR3 DNA reads TGTGCCAGCAGTAGCGGGGGGGACTACAATGAGCAGTTCTTC.

To note about this clone: Germline is not matched at one junction end, which may reflect a read error. The V gene is TRBV19, the J gene TRBJ2-3; D unclear. The CDR3 runs to 13 residues. Germline V gene lookup returns CDR1 LNHDA and CDR2 SQIVND (reference sequence). The CDR3 region has the DNA TGTGCCAGTAGCGCTAGACCCACATATACGCAGTATTTT. The encoded protein is CASSARPTYTQYF.

V is TRBV4-2 and J is TRBJ2-7, with no clear D. The CDR3 is 12 residues long. Trimming took off 0 bases at V and 6 bases at J, with 6 bases between the two ends. Germline loops: CDR1 LGHNA, CDR2 YNFKEQ. In DNA form, the CDR3 reads TGTGCCAGCAGCCAAGAGGTCGGCGAGCAGTACTTC. As protein: CASSQEVGEQYF.

This chain links TRBV11-3 with TRBJ2-1, with 8 bases aligning to TRBD2. The V and J ends lost 5 bases and 5 bases, in that order; junction bases with no gene match: 11. Per the germline V gene, CDR1 is SGHNT and CDR2 is YENEEA. The CDR3 runs 16 residues. CDR3 residues: CASSPMGLGADNEQFF. The CDR3 DNA is TGTGCCAGCAGCCCCATGGGACTAGGGGCTGACAATGAGCAGTTCTTC.

The rearrangement links TRBV28 to TRBJ2-7; D ambiguous. The CDR3 loop spans 14 amino acids. Trimming pared 2 bases from V and 6 bases from J, leaving 14 bases between. Germline V CDR1 and CDR2: MDHEN, SYDVKM. The CDR3 loop is CASSLEYPSREQYF. For the CDR3, the DNA is TGTGCCAGCAGTTTAGAGTACCCCTCTCGCGAGCAGTACTTC.

The chain is built from TRBV11-3 and TRBJ1-2; maybe TRBD1 (5 bases). This CDR3 is 14 amino acids long. With 5 bases removed from V and 4 bases from J, the gap between germline ends came to 14 bases. From germline, CDR1 is SGHNT and CDR2 YENEEA. CDR3 region: CASSRTTGLYGYTF. The CDR3 bases are TGTGCCAGCAGCCGGACGACGGGACTCTATGGCTACACCTTC. The whole variable domain, filled in from reference TRBV11-3 and TRBJ1-2, reads EAGVVQSPRYKIIEKKQPVAFWCNPISGHNTLYWYLQNLGQGPELLIRYENEEAVDDSQLPKDRFSAERLKGVDSTLKIQPAELGDSAVYLCASSRTTGLYGYTFGSGTRLTVV.

This chain connects TRBV19 to TRBJ2-1, with TRBD2 matching 10 bases. The CDR3 spans 16 residues. V lost 11 bases, J lost 7 bases, and 17 bases stayed unmatched. Germline loops: CDR1 LNHDA, CDR2 SQIVND (reference sequence). The CDR3 protein is CAFSDSGGASGNEQFF. The CDR3 DNA reads as TGTGCCTTCTCAGACAGCGGGGGGGCCTCAGGGAATGAGCAGTTCTTC. Full variable domain (remainder filled in from reference TRBV19 and TRBJ2-1): DGGITQSPKYLFRKEGQNVTLSCEQNLNHDAMYWYRQDPGQGLRLIYYSQIVNDFQKGDIAEGYSVSREKKESFPLTVTSAQKNPTAFYLCAFSDSGGASGNEQFFGPGTRLTVL.

The rearrangement uses TRBV5-1 and TRBJ1-1, with 9 bases identical to TRBD1. J gave up 5 bases and V 3 bases, and 5 bases lay outside the gene matches. Per germline, CDR1 SGHRS and CDR2 YFSETQ. This CDR3 is 14 amino acids long. The CDR3 DNA reads as TGCGCCAGCAGCTACACAGGGGGCCAGACTGAAGCTTTCTTT. It specifies CASSYTGGQTEAFF. The full variable domain, with the rest looked up from reference TRBV5-1 and TRBJ1-1, is KAGVTQTPRYLIKTRGQQVTLSCSPISGHRSVSWYQQTPGQGLQFLFEYFSETQRNKGNFPGRFSGRQFSNSRSEMNVSTLELGDSALYLCASSYTGGQTEAFFGQGTRLTVV.